A single sample gave rise to the 30 T cell receptor beta chains below, sequenced in a study of glioma-infiltrating T cells after dendritic cell vaccination. As to time point: after dendritic cell vaccination, including at tumor progression/relapse. TCRdb's copy holds only in-frame clones and misses some; the assay was immunoSEQ multiplex PCR. The sample records more than 85,000 clones, nearly 90% being singletons. The sequences come from blood, collected after dendritic cell vaccination. Every receptor here comes from a human donor with glioblastoma.

This rearrangement joins TRBV7-3 to TRBJ1-1; D is perhaps TRBD1 (5 bases). The V end was cut by 1 base, the J end by 4 bases, with 10 bases between. Germline CDR1 SGHTA, CDR2 FQGTGA. The CDR3 extends over 14 amino acids. CDR3 amino acids: CASSLNAGITEAFF. The CDR3 region has the DNA TGTGCCAGCAGCTTAAATGCAGGGATCACTGAAGCTTTCTTT.

This chain connects TRBV7-9 to TRBJ2-6, with D possibly TRBD2 on 5 matching bases. V lost 0 bases, J lost 0 bases, and 12 bases lay in between. Germline V gene data show CDR1 as SEHNR and CDR2 as FQNEAQ (reference sequence). The CDR3 sequence is 18 residues long. CDR3 sequence reads: CASSLASLRVSGANVLTF. For the CDR3, the DNA is TGTGCCAGCAGCTTAGCGAGCTTGAGGGTCTCTGGGGCCAACGTCCTGACTTTC.

This chain joins TRBV18 and TRBJ2-6, with a tentative D call TRBD2 (6 bases). The CDR3 length is 16 residues. V was trimmed by 2 bases and J by 4 bases, leaving 12 bases between them. Germline V gene sequence: CDR1 KGHSH, CDR2 LQKENI. The CDR3 loop is CASSPMGGSGANVLTF. CDR3 coding DNA: TGTGCCAGCTCACCAATGGGGGGTTCAGGGGCCAACGTCCTGACTTTC.

As regards this clone: This same CDR3 is encoded by further DNA sequences in the sample. The V call is TRBV5-1, the J call TRBJ1-1; TRBD1 aligns across 10 bases. This CDR3 has 14 amino acids. The germline CDR1 and CDR2 sequences are SGHRS and YFSETQ. Unmatched junction bases numbered 4, after V lost 4 bases and J lost 4 bases. The CDR3 sequence is CASSLGQGSTEAFF. The CDR3, as DNA: TGCGCCAGCAGCCTGGGACAGGGGAGCACTGAAGCTTTCTTT.

The V and J genes are TRBV19 and TRBJ1-6; TRBD1 matches at 10 bases. The CDR3 length is 15 residues. With 6 bases clipped from V and 5 bases from J, the junction kept 4 bases outside the gene matches. CDR1 is LNHDA, CDR2 SQIVND, per germline (reference sequence). The CDR3 DNA is TGTGCCAGTAGGAAGACAGGGGGCAATAATTCACCCCTCCACTTT. Translated, it gives CASRKTGGNNSPLHF.

DNA of the CDR3: TGTGCCAGCAGCTTGAGGACAGCGAACACCGGGGAGCTGTTTTTT. It is translated as CASSLRTANTGELFF. The chain combines TRBV5-4 with TRBJ2-2; D possibly corresponds to TRBD1 (6 bases). Germline V gives CDR1 SGHNT, CDR2 YYREEE (reference sequence). V lost 1 base and J 0 bases, leaving 7 bases between the germline ends. This CDR3 is 15 amino acids long.

The gene calls are TRBV5-1 and TRBJ1-1; 9 positions match TRBD1. CDR3 length: 14 residues. V shed 0 bases and J 7 bases; nucleotides not matched to a gene: 4. Germline V lookup: CDR1 SGHRS, CDR2 YFSETQ. This CDR3 is CASSLAGTGSEAFF. CDR3 nucleotide sequence: TGCGCCAGCAGCTTGGCGGGGACAGGGAGTGAAGCTTTCTTT. Supplemented by reference TRBV5-1 and TRBJ1-1, the full variable domain reads KAGVTQTPRYLIKTRGQQVTLSCSPISGHRSVSWYQQTPGQGLQFLFEYFSETQRNKGNFPGRFSGRQFSNSRSEMNVSTLELGDSALYLCASSLAGTGSEAFFGQGTRLTVV.

This sequence joins TRBV19 and TRBJ1-5; maybe TRBD1 (5 bases). V lost 3 bases to trimming and J lost 2 bases, with 8 bases between them. This CDR3 has 14 residues. CDR1 and CDR2 (germline): LNHDA, SQIVND (reference sequence). The CDR3 reads CASSIQGGNQPQHF. CDR3 DNA sequence: TGTGCCAGTAGTATTCAGGGCGGCAATCAGCCCCAGCATTTT.

This clone was picked up one time. J is TRBJ1-4 and V is TRBV30, with TRBD1 matching 9 bases. The CDR3 spans 14 residues. Per germline, CDR1 GTSNPN and CDR2 SVGIG (reference sequence). Trimming removed 0 bases from V and 11 bases from J; junction bases left unmatched: 7. The CDR3, as DNA: TGTGCCTGGAGTGTGGCACAGGGGGCTTGGAAACTGTTTTTT. Translated, it gives CAWSVAQGAWKLFF.

The genes are TRBV2 and TRBJ1-1; no clear D. The germline V gene encodes CDR1 SNHLY and CDR2 FYNNEI. Trimming removed 6 bases at V and 4 bases at J, with 12 bases between. This CDR3 is built from 13 residues. The CDR3 DNA reads as TGTGCCAGCAGGAGGGAGGAGAGCACTGAAGCTTTCTTT. Translated: CASRREESTEAFF.

The table lists this clone with a few counts. The chain carries TRBV5-1 and TRBJ2-5; the match to TRBD2 covers 8 bases. Germline V gene data show CDR1 as SGHRS and CDR2 as YFSETQ. Unmatched junction bases numbered 9, after V lost 1 base and J lost 4 bases. CDR3 length equals 16 residues. This CDR3 reads CASSLFSGERGETQYF. Written as DNA, the CDR3 is TGCGCCAGCAGCTTGTTTAGCGGGGAGCGAGGAGAGACCCAGTACTTC.

This sequence joins TRBV9 and TRBJ1-4, with D perhaps TRBD1 (5 bases). The germline V gene encodes CDR1 SGDLS and CDR2 YYNGEE. The CDR3 sequence is 16 residues long. Between the trimmed V and J ends, which lost 2 bases and 4 bases, there was a span of 15 bases. The CDR3 sequence is CASSVGHTQGNEKLFF. In DNA form, the CDR3 reads TGTGCCAGCAGCGTTGGACACACGCAGGGTAATGAAAAACTGTTTTTT.

The chain is built from TRBV19 and TRBJ2-7; 8 bases match TRBD1. V dropped 4 bases and J dropped 0; count of bases not matched to a gene: 14. Germline values: CDR1 LNHDA, CDR2 SQIVND (reference sequence). The CDR3 contains 18 residues. This chain's CDR3 is CASSTTPRTGNPSYEQYF. The CDR3 region has the DNA TGTGCCAGTAGTACAACTCCGAGGACAGGGAATCCCTCCTACGAGCAGTACTTC.

The V call is TRBV6-5, the J call TRBJ2-2, with D uncertain. The V and J ends lost 6 bases and 4 bases respectively, with 15 bases between them. This CDR3 has 15 amino acids. The germline V gene has CDR1 MNHEY and CDR2 SVGAGI. The CDR3 spells CASRTRSPGTGELFF. Written as DNA, the CDR3 is TGTGCCAGCAGAACCCGGTCCCCGGGCACCGGGGAGCTGTTTTTT.

This clone was detected only a few times. The genes are TRBV6-1 and TRBJ1-4, with 9 bases matching TRBD1. There are 14 residues in the CDR3. CDR1 is MNHNS and CDR2 is SASEGT in the germline V gene. J lost 6 bases, V lost 6 bases, and 5 bases had no gene match. DNA of the CDR3: TGTGCCAGCAGCCCCGGGACAGGGTATGAAAAACTGTTTTTT. It codes for CASSPGTGYEKLFF.

This clone was detected a few times. The rearrangement joins TRBV7-9 to TRBJ2-3, with 11 bases aligning to TRBD2. Trimming removed 4 bases from V and 4 bases from J; junction bases left unmatched: 7. Per germline, CDR1 SEHNR and CDR2 FQNEAQ (reference sequence). This CDR3 comprises 16 residues. The CDR3 region is CASSSPGLAVSDTQYF. Written as DNA, the CDR3 is TGTGCCAGCAGCTCTCCGGGACTAGCGGTTTCAGATACGCAGTATTTT.

J is TRBJ1-5 and V is TRBV28; D gene uncertain. The CDR3 covers 15 residues. CDR1 and CDR2 (germline): MDHEN, SYDVKM. V lost 2 bases, J lost 1 base, and 9 bases lay in between. DNA for the CDR3: TGTGCCAGCAGTTTAACTGGAGGAAGCAATCAGCCCCAGCATTTT. It translates to CASSLTGGSNQPQHF.

This clone was seen a single time. This rearrangement joins TRBV5-1 to TRBJ2-3, with D possibly matching TRBD2 (7 bases). This CDR3 region has 14 residues. Germline values: CDR1 SGHRS, CDR2 YFSETQ. The V and J ends lost 10 bases and 2 bases respectively, with 17 bases between them. The CDR3: CASGGRGATDTQYF. The CDR3 region has the DNA TGCGCCTCCGGGGGGCGGGGAGCCACAGATACGCAGTATTTT. Variable domain in full (rest from reference TRBV5-1 and TRBJ2-3): KAGVTQTPRYLIKTRGQQVTLSCSPISGHRSVSWYQQTPGQGLQFLFEYFSETQRNKGNFPGRFSGRQFSNSRSEMNVSTLELGDSALYLCASGGRGATDTQYFGPGTRLTVL.

A word on this clone: An end of the junction differs from the germline gene, which may be a read error. The same CDR3 is also encoded by other DNA sequences in this sample. CDR3 DNA sequence: TGTGCCAGCGGCACTACAGGATATAATTCCCCCCTCCACTTT. Translating it yields CASGTTGYNSPLHF. V gene TRBV6-5 combines with J gene TRBJ1-6, with D possibly TRBD1 on 5 matching bases. The CDR3 has 14 amino acids. Looked up from germline, CDR1 is MNHEY and CDR2 is SVGAGI.

The V gene is TRBV9, the J gene TRBJ2-7; D might be TRBD2 (5 bases). Trimming left V 0 bases short and J 8 bases short, with 15 bases between. The CDR3 loop spans 14 amino acids. Germline assignment: CDR1 SGDLS and CDR2 YYNGEE. Here the CDR3 reads CASSVGTGLVKQYF. As DNA, the CDR3 is TGTGCCAGCAGCGTAGGTACCGGACTGGTGAAGCAGTACTTC.

The chain employs TRBV6-1 and TRBJ2-7; TRBD2 matches at 10 bases. The CDR3 sequence is 14 residues long. Germline V gene sequence: CDR1 MNHNS, CDR2 SASEGT. The trim removed 10 bases at V and 4 bases at J, leaving 10 bases unmatched. The CDR3 sequence is CATVITSGEYEQYF. The CDR3, as DNA: TGTGCCACCGTGATAACTAGCGGGGAGTACGAGCAGTACTTC.

The V and J genes are TRBV5-1 and TRBJ2-6, with D maybe TRBD1 (5 bases). The V and J ends lost 0 bases and 2 bases respectively, with 6 bases between them. This CDR3 is 15 amino acids long. The germline V gene has CDR1 SGHRS and CDR2 YFSETQ. The chain's CDR3 is CASSLAGTGANVLTF. CDR3 sequence (DNA): TGCGCCAGCAGCTTGGCAGGGACTGGGGCCAACGTCCTGACTTTC.

V usage is TRBV12-2 and J usage is TRBJ2-4; the table's D call, TRBD2, was not checked against the DNA. TRBV12-2 is assigned pseudogene status. The CDR3 length is 16 residues. CDR3 amino acids: CASRLVGGRAKNIQYF. The CDR3 bases are TGTGCAAGTCGCTTAGTCGGCGGTAGGGCCAAAAACATTCAGTACTTC.

The gene calls are TRBV5-1 and TRBJ2-7, with 8 bases lining up with TRBD1. The CDR3 sequence is 14 residues long. V gave up 1 base and J gave up 3 bases; unmatched junction bases: 3. Germline V gene sequence: CDR1 SGHRS, CDR2 YFSETQ. CDR3 sequence: CASSLQGASYEQYF. The CDR3 coding sequence is TGCGCCAGCAGCTTGCAGGGGGCGAGCTACGAGCAGTACTTC.

This chain uses TRBV4-1 with TRBJ2-1; 10 bases are a match to TRBD2. V dropped 0 bases and J dropped 9; count of bases not matched to a gene: 17. Per the germline V gene, CDR1 is MGHRA and CDR2 is YSYEKL. The CDR3 sequence is 19 residues long. Written as DNA, the CDR3 is TGCGCCAGCAGCCAAGATGGCTCCCCTGGCTCAGCGGGAGGGCCTGAGCAGTTCTTC. This translates into CASSQDGSPGSAGGPEQFF.

This sequence joins TRBV6-5 and TRBJ1-2; D gene uncertain. Germline loops: CDR1 MNHEY, CDR2 SVGAGI. CDR3 size: 12 residues. Trimming shortened V by 5 bases and J by 6 bases, and 10 bases separated the two germline ends. CDR3 sequence reads: CASSRNGDGYTF. CDR3 nucleotide sequence: TGTGCCAGCAGTCGCAACGGGGATGGCTACACCTTC.

This rearrangement joins TRBV18 to TRBJ2-1, with 12 bases aligning to TRBD1. Germline V gene lookup returns CDR1 KGHSH and CDR2 LQKENI. Trimming cost V 2 bases and J 9 bases; bases outside gene matches: 5. The CDR3 covers 15 residues. CDR3: CASSPGGTGGGEQFF. The CDR3 nucleotides read TGTGCCAGCTCACCAGGGGGGACAGGGGGCGGTGAGCAGTTCTTC.

The chain couples TRBV6-1 to TRBJ1-1; 11 bases fit TRBD1. Germline assignment: CDR1 MNHNS and CDR2 SASEGT. J gave up 4 bases and V 7 bases, and 5 bases lay outside the gene matches. The CDR3 has 14 residues. The DNA for the CDR3 is TGTGCCAGCATTACGGGACAGGGGGTCACTGAAGCTTTCTTT. Translating gives CASITGQGVTEAFF.

J is TRBJ1-1 and V is TRBV2, with a possible D match to TRBD1 (6 bases). This CDR3 comprises 14 residues. Trimming left V 7 bases short and J 4 bases short, with 16 bases between. The germline CDR1 and CDR2 sequences are SNHLY and FYNNEI. CDR3 amino acids: CASTSQGGGTEAFF. The CDR3 coding sequence is TGTGCCAGCACCTCTCAGGGAGGGGGCACTGAAGCTTTCTTT.

CDR3 region: CASSLGGGEYNEQFF. The CDR3 nucleotides are TGTGCCAGCAGCTTAGGGGGTGGGGAGTACAATGAGCAGTTCTTC. The chain is built from TRBV7-9 and TRBJ2-1; TRBD2 might be the D (5 bases). CDR1 SEHNR and CDR2 FQNEAQ come from the germline V gene (reference sequence). The CDR3 has 15 residues. The germline V and J ends were trimmed by 1 base and 4 bases, with 11 bases remaining between them.